This T cell receptor beta chain is from a study of CD8 T cells in Susac syndrome. Germline V gene lookup returns CDR1 LGHDT and CDR2 YNNKEL (reference sequence). Between the trimmed V and J ends, which lost 1 base and 4 bases, there was a span of 8 bases. This CDR3 region has 13 residues. The RNA input was roughly 0.45 to 1 ug, and it was reverse transcribed with random hexamers. TCRdb itself ran the immunoSEQ multiplex PCR reads through MiXCR, one entry per CDR3 protein. The sample has around 140,000 distinct CDR3 sequences, approximately 95% seen once. The sequence was collected from a human donor with Susac syndrome. The chain combines TRBV3-1 with TRBJ2-7; D is undetermined. The sequenced sample consisted of CD4+ T cells from PBMCs. CDR3 residues: CASSQGLEYEQYF. In nucleotides, the CDR3 is TGTGCCAGCAGCCAAGGGTTGGAATACGAGCAGTACTTC.